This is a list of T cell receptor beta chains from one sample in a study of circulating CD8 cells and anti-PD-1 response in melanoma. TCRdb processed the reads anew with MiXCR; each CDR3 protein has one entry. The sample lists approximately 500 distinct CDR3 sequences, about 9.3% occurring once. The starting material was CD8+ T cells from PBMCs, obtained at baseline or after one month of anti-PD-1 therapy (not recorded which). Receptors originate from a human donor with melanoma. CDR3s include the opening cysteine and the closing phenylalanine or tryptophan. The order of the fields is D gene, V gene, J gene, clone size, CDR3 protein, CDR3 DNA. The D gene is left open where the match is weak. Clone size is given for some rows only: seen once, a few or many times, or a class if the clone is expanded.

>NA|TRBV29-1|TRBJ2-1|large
CSEVTGTEQFF
TGCAGCGAGGTAACCGGGACTGAGCAGTTCTTC
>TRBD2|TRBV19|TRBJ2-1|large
CASTDTGTTVGLEQFF
TGTGCCAGTACTGATACCGGGACTACGGTAGGCCTTGAGCAGTTCTTC
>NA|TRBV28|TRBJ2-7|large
CASSLVANSYEQYF
TGTGCCAGCAGTTTAGTAGCAAACTCCTACGAGCAGTACTTC
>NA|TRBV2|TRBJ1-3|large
CASSEFLYTGRNTIYF
TGTGCCAGCAGTGAATTCCTCTACACGGGTAGAAACACCATATATTTT
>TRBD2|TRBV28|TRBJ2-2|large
CASSLTSGSTGELFF
TGTGCCAGCAGTTTAACTAGCGGGAGTACCGGGGAGCTGTTTTTT
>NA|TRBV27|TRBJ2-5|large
CASSVLGFQETQYF
TGTGCCAGCAGCGTCTTGGGGTTCCAAGAGACCCAGTACTTC
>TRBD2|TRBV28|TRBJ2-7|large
CASSLGLAVYEQYF
TGTGCCAGCAGTTTGGGACTAGCGGTTTACGAGCAGTACTTC
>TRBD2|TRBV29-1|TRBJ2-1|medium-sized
CSVSGTSGEQFF
TGCAGCGTTTCCGGGACTAGTGGAGAGCAGTTCTTC
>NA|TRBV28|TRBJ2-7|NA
CAGRKGHFDLYEQYF
TGTGCCGGCAGAAAGGGACATTTCGACCTCTACGAGCAGTATTTC
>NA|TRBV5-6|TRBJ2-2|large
CASSSHGGWTGELFF
TGTGCCAGCAGCTCCCACGGGGGCTGGACCGGGGAGCTGTTTTTT
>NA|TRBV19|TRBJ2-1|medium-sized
CASSMRLAYNEQFF
TGTGCCAGTAGTATGAGACTAGCCTACAATGAGCAGTTCTTC
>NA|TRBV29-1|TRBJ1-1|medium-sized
CSVEGGIGMNTEAFF
TGCAGCGTTGAAGGCGGTATAGGGATGAACACTGAAGCTTTCTTT
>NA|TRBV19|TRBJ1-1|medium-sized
CASSNNLFGTEAFF
TGTGCCAGTAGTAATAACTTATTTGGGACTGAAGCTTTCTTT
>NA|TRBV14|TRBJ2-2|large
CASSQVGELFF
TGTGCCAGCAGCCAGGTCGGGGAGCTGTTTTTT
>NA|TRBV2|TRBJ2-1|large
CASSSGWEQFF
TGTGCCAGCAGCTCCGGTTGGGAGCAGTTCTTC
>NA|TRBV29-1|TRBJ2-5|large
CSVDGDWDSLSETRKETQYF
TGCAGCGTTGATGGGGACTGGGACAGTCTATCGGAGACCCGCAAAGAGACCCAGTACTTC
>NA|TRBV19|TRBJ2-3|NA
CATDPEQGSDTQYF
TGTGCCACCGACCCGGAGCAGGGATCAGATACGCAGTATTTT
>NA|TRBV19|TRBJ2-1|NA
CASSMFSGTYNEQFF
TGTGCCAGTAGTATGTTTTCGGGAACCTACAATGAGCAGTTCTTC
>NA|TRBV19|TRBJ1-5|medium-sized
CASSIVAGGNQPQHF
TGTGCCAGTAGTATCGTGGCAGGGGGCAATCAGCCCCAGCATTTT
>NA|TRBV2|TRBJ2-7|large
CASSDFPDEQYF
TGTGCCAGCAGTGATTTCCCTGACGAGCAGTACTTC
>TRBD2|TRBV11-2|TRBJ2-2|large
CASSDRRGSGTGELFF
TGTGCCAGCAGCGATCGGCGGGGGAGCGGGACCGGGGAGCTGTTTTTT
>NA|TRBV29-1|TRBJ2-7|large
CSVGLSIEQYF
TGCAGCGTCGGCCTTTCTATCGAGCAGTACTTC
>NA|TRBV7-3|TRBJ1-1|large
CASSLSGGTEAFF
TGTGCCAGCAGTCTATCGGGGGGCACTGAAGCTTTCTTT
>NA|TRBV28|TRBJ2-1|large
CASSLWGEQFF
TGTGCCAGCAGTTTATGGGGGGAGCAGTTCTTC
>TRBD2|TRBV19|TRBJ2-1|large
CASSRGRRSSYNEQFF
TGTGCCAGTAGTCGCGGGAGGCGGAGCTCCTACAATGAGCAGTTCTTC
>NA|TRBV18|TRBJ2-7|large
CASSPRGRGGHEQYF
TGTGCCAGCTCACCAAGAGGCAGGGGGGGCCACGAGCAGTACTTC
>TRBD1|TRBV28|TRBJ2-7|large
CASSRQGAYEQYF
TGTGCCAGCAGTAGACAGGGGGCATACGAGCAGTACTTC
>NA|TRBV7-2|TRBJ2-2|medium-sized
CASSLGRGTGELFF
TGTGCCAGCAGCTTAGGAAGGGGAACCGGGGAGCTGTTTTTT
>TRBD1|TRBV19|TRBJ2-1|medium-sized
CASSTLTGKGEQFF
TGTGCCAGTAGTACCCTGACAGGGAAGGGTGAGCAGTTCTTC
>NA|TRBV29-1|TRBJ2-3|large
CSVEAGLTDTQYF
TGCAGCGTTGAGGCAGGACTTACAGATACGCAGTATTTT
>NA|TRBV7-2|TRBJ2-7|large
CASSSSGLPGEQYF
TGTGCCAGCAGCTCCTCGGGGCTCCCGGGGGAGCAGTACTTC
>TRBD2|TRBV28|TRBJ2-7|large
CASSSPDREDWSGRALTYEQYF
TGTGCCAGCAGTTCCCCGGACAGGGAGGACTGGAGCGGGAGGGCCTTGACCTACGAGCAGTACTTC
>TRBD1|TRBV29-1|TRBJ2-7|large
CSVRTGGGHEQYF
TGCAGCGTACGGACAGGGGGTGGACACGAGCAGTACTTC
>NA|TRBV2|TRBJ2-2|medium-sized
CASSDWAGTTGELFF
TGTGCCAGCAGTGATTGGGCCGGGACGACCGGGGAGCTGTTTTTT
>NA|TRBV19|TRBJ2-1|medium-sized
CASRTPGPSYNEQFF
TGTGCCAGTAGGACTCCGGGACCGAGCTACAATGAGCAGTTCTTC
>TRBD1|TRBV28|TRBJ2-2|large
CASSSRDRVGGELFF
TGTGCCAGCAGTTCCAGGGACAGGGTTGGCGGGGAGCTGTTTTTT
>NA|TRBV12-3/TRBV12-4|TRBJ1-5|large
CASSSSGGKPQHF
TGTGCCAGCAGTTCCTCCGGCGGAAAGCCCCAGCATTTT